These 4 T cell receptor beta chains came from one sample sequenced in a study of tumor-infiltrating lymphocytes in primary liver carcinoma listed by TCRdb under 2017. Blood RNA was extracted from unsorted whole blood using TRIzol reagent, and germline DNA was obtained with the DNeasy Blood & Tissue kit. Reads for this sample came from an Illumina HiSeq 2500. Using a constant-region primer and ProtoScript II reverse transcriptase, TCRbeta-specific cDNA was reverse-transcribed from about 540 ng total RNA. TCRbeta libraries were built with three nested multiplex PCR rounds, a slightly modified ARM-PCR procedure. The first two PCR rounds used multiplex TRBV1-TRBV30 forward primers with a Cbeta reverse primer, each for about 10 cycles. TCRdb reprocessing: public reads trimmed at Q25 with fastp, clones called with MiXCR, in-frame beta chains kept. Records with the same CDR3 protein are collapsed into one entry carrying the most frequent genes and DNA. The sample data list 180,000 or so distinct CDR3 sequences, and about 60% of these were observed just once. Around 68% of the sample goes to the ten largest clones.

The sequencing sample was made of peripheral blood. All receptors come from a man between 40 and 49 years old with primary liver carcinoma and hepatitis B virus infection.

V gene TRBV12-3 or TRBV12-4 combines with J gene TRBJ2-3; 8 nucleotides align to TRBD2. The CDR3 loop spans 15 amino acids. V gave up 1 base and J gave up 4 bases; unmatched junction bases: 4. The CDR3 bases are TGTGCCAGCAGTTTAGGTGCGGGAGGCTCAGATACGCAGTATTTT. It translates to CASSLGAGGSDTQYF.

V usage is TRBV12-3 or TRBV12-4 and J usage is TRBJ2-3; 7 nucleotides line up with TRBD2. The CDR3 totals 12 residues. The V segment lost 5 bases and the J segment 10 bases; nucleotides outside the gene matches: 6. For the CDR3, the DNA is TGTGCCAGCAGTCCGGGAGGCACGGCGCAGTATTTT. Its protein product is CASSPGGTAQYF.

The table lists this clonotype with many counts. CDR3 coding DNA: TGCAGCGTACCGGGACTAGCAGGTTACGAGCAGTACTTC. Its protein product is CSVPGLAGYEQYF. The V call is TRBV29-1, the J call TRBJ2-7; 9 bases map to TRBD2. Germline assignment: CDR1 SQVTM and CDR2 ANQGSEA. This CDR3 has 13 residues. Trimming cost V 6 bases and J 4 bases; bases outside gene matches: 7.

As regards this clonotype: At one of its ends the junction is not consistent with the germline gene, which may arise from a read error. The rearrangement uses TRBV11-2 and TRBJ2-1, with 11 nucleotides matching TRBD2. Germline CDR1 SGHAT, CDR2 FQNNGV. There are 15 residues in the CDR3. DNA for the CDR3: TGTGCCAGCAGCGCCGGGACTAGCGGTCACAATGAACAGTTCTTC. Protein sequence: CASSAGTSGHNEQFF.